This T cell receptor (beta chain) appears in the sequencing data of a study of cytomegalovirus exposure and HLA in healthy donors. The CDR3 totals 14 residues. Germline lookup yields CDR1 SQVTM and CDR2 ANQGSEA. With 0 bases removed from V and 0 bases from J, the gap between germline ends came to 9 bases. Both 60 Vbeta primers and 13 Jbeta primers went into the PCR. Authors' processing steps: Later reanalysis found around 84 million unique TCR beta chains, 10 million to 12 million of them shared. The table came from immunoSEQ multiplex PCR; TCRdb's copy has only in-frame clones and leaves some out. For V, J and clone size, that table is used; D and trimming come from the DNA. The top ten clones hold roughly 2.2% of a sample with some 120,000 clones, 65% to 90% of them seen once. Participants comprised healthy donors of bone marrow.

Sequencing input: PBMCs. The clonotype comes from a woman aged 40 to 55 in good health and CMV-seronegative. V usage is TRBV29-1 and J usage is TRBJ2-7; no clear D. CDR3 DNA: TGCAGCGTTGAAGATCTAGAGAGCTCCTACGAGCAGTACTTC. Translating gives CSVEDLESSYEQYF.